A selection of T cell receptor beta chains follows, all from one sample in a study of blood T cells in healthy people across ages. TCRdb passed the 5' RACE reads through MiXCR, listing each CDR3 protein once. In the table there are 700,000 to 900,000 distinct CDR3 sequences, about 26% of which are singletons. These same records also appear under a second study, on T cells of mothers and their children.

Material for sequencing was blood. These receptors originate from a boy under 18 in good health. Each CDR3 is given with its conserved first and last residue. D genes are given only for firm matches. Only part of the rows carry a size: once, few, many, or a class if the clone is expanded.

v_gene	abundance	j_gene	d_gene	CDR3nt	CDR3aa
TRBV28	NA	TRBJ2-1	TRBD1	TGTGCCAGCAGTTCCGGGACAGGGGCGGATAATGAGCAGTTCTTC	CASSSGTGADNEQFF
TRBV18	NA	TRBJ1-6	NA	TGTGCCAGCTCACTTAAAGACTATAATTCACCCCTCCACTTT	CASSLKDYNSPLHF
TRBV5-1	few	TRBJ2-3	TRBD1	TGCGCCAGCAGCTCCAGACAGGGAAGGGGGTTCACAGATACGCAGTATTTT	CASSSRQGRGFTDTQYF
TRBV14	NA	TRBJ2-5	TRBD1	TGTGCCAGCAGCCCCTTCGACAGGGGACAGACCCAGTACTTC	CASSPFDRGQTQYF
TRBV28	NA	TRBJ1-4	NA	TGTGCCAGCAGCCAACCCGGAGAGGAGAATGAAAAACTGTTTTTT	CASSQPGEENEKLFF
TRBV6-2/TRBV6-3	NA	TRBJ2-3	NA	TGTGCCAGCGTAAGGGGCGGATTGAGTTCCGATACGCAGTATTTT	CASVRGGLSSDTQYF
TRBV6-6	few	TRBJ2-2	NA	TGTGCCAGCACAGGGGTTTGGGGTACCGGGGAGCTGTTTTTT	CASTGVWGTGELFF
TRBV5-1	few	TRBJ2-6	NA	TGCGCCAGCAGCTTGGGTCGGGGGCTCTCTGGGGCCAACGTCCTGACTTTC	CASSLGRGLSGANVLTF
TRBV10-1	NA	TRBJ1-1	NA	TGCGCCAGCAGTGCAGCAGGGGAAGACACTGAAGCTTTCTTT	CASSAAGEDTEAFF
TRBV15	few	TRBJ2-5	NA	TGTGCCACCCGCAGAGATCGGAAGGTCCAAGAGACCCAGTACTTC	CATRRDRKVQETQYF
TRBV10-1	few	TRBJ2-7	NA	TGCGCCAGCAGCGACATGGGGATACCTCAGTACTTC	CASSDMGIPQYF
TRBV28	few	TRBJ2-1	NA	TGTGCCAGCAGAGGGACGGTGAGCAATGAGCAGTTCTTC	CASRGTVSNEQFF
TRBV20-1	few	TRBJ1-2	NA	TGCAGTGCTAGAGAGTCGGCAGGGAGCGGCTACACCTTC	CSARESAGSGYTF
TRBV11-2	NA	TRBJ2-1	TRBD2	TGTGCCAGCAGCTTAGGCGCTAGCGGCAATGAGCAGTTCTTC	CASSLGASGNEQFF
TRBV7-2	many	TRBJ1-5	NA	TGTGCCAGCAGCTCCAGCAGGGGTCAGCCCCAGCATTTT	CASSSSRGQPQHF
TRBV12-3/TRBV12-4	many	TRBJ2-5	NA	TGTGCCAGCAGCCTCCGGCCGTATGAAGAGACCCAGTACTTC	CASSLRPYEETQYF
TRBV3-1	NA	TRBJ2-7	TRBD1	TGTGCCAGCAGCCAAGATCGGGTAACAGGGGGCCAAGACGAGCAGTACTTC	CASSQDRVTGGQDEQYF
TRBV4-2	many	TRBJ1-1	TRBD1	TGTGCCAGCAGCGCGGACAGGGGGAACACTGAAGCTTTCTTT	CASSADRGNTEAFF
TRBV5-1	NA	TRBJ2-4	TRBD2	TGCGCCAGCAGCGAGGGACTAGCGGGAGAAACCAAAAACATTCAGTACTTC	CASSEGLAGETKNIQYF
TRBV30	few	TRBJ2-3	TRBD1	TGTGCCTGGAGTGTACAGGGGAGTGCAGATACGCAGTATTTT	CAWSVQGSADTQYF
TRBV6-1	NA	TRBJ1-6	NA	TGTGCCAGTTCCCCGAGACAGCCGTATAATTCACCCCTCCACTTT	CASSPRQPYNSPLHF
TRBV7-9	NA	TRBJ2-5	NA	TGTGCCAGCAGTCTCGGTACGCCGGAGACCCAGTACTTC	CASSLGTPETQYF
TRBV5-1	NA	TRBJ1-4	NA	TGCGCCAGCAGCCTCTCCGGGCTACTAAATGAAAAACTGTTTTTT	CASSLSGLLNEKLFF
TRBV15	NA	TRBJ1-4	NA	TGTGCCACCAGCAGAGATACTGCCAGGCGGTCTGAAAAACTGTTTTTT	CATSRDTARRSEKLFF
TRBV9	few	TRBJ2-7	TRBD2	TGTGCCAGCAGCGCCGCACCCGGGGGGGCAGCCTACGAGCAGTACTTC	CASSAAPGGAAYEQYF
TRBV2	NA	TRBJ2-1	NA	TGTGCCAGCAGTGATGACGGTAGCTCCTACAATGAGCAGTTCTTC	CASSDDGSSYNEQFF
TRBV29-1	NA	TRBJ2-3	NA	TGCAGCGTTCGGGGGACAGATACGCAGTATTTT	CSVRGTDTQYF
TRBV11-2	few	TRBJ2-2	NA	TGTGCCAGCAGCAAGGACCAATTATTCACCGGGGAGCTGTTTTTT	CASSKDQLFTGELFF
TRBV6-4	NA	TRBJ2-5	NA	TGTGCCAGCAGTGACGAGTGGTCTATTCCGATGGGTGAGCGGTTCTTC	CASSDEWSIPMGERFF
TRBV9	NA	TRBJ2-1	NA	TGTGCCAGCAGCCCTCTCCCAAGAGGGGGGGGGCAGTTCTTC	CASSPLPRGGGQFF
TRBV11-2	NA	TRBJ2-4	TRBD1	TGTGCCAGCAGCTTACCCCCCGGACAGGGCGCCCCCAAAAACATTCAGTACTTC	CASSLPPGQGAPKNIQYF
TRBV12-3/TRBV12-4	few	TRBJ2-5	TRBD2	TGTGCCAGCAGTTCAGGGGGTAGCGGGGGCCCAAGGGAGACCCAGTACTTC	CASSSGGSGGPRETQYF
TRBV20-1	few	TRBJ1-5	NA	TGCAGTGCGCTGGGACAAAACAATCAGCCCCAGCATTTT	CSALGQNNQPQHF
TRBV24-1	NA	TRBJ2-3	NA	TGTGCCACCAGTGATACAAACCAGGGAGATACGCAGTATTTT	CATSDTNQGDTQYF
TRBV3-1	few	TRBJ2-1	NA	TGTGCCAGCAGCCAATTAGGAGATGAGCAGTTCTTC	CASSQLGDEQFF
TRBV6-1	many	TRBJ1-5	NA	TGTGCCAGCAGTGAGGCGGCAGGGCACCCTAATCAGCCCCAGCATTTT	CASSEAAGHPNQPQHF
TRBV20-1	few	TRBJ2-3	NA	TGCAGTGCAAAAGGGGGGACTAGCACAGATACGCAGTATTTT	CSAKGGTSTDTQYF
TRBV5-1	few	TRBJ2-5	NA	TGCGCCAGCAGCCCCCGGACAGCTACCCAAGAGACCCAGTACTTC	CASSPRTATQETQYF
TRBV12-3/TRBV12-4	few	TRBJ2-5	NA	TGTGCCAGCAGTTATGGGTCCATCGGGGAGACCCAGTACTTC	CASSYGSIGETQYF
TRBV28	NA	TRBJ2-1	TRBD2	TGTGCCAGCAGCAAGGGGGGGGCTAGCGGGAATGAGCAGTTCTTC	CASSKGGASGNEQFF
TRBV29-1	NA	TRBJ1-2	NA	TGCAGCGTATCCGCCCAGGGCTATGGCTACACCTTC	CSVSAQGYGYTF
TRBV20-1	NA	TRBJ2-5	NA	TGCAGTGCTAGAGTTTCAGGCGGGGAGACCCAGTACTTC	CSARVSGGETQYF
TRBV18	NA	TRBJ2-7	TRBD1	TGTGCCAGCTCACCAGTGACAGGGGAATCCTACGAGCAGTACTTC	CASSPVTGESYEQYF
TRBV10-3	NA	TRBJ1-6	TRBD1	TGTGCCATCAGTCTGGACAGGAGCGATTCACCCCTCCACTTT	CAISLDRSDSPLHF
TRBV7-9	few	TRBJ2-5	TRBD1	TGTGCCAGCAGGTACCGGACAGGCCCCAGGGAGACCCAGTACTTC	CASRYRTGPRETQYF
TRBV7-2	NA	TRBJ1-1	TRBD1	TGTGCCAGCAGCTTCATGGCAGGGGGCAGCGGCACTGAAGCTTTCTTT	CASSFMAGGSGTEAFF
TRBV20-1	few	TRBJ2-5	TRBD1	TGCAGTGCTAGAGATGAGGGGGCGAGGGAGACCCAGTACTTC	CSARDEGARETQYF
TRBV7-2	NA	TRBJ1-1	NA	TGTGCCAGCAGCTTCCACAAAGCGGGGGGCACTGAAGCTTTCTTT	CASSFHKAGGTEAFF
TRBV11-2	NA	TRBJ2-3	NA	TGTGCCGGCAGTTTTTCGACGGGAGACACAGATACGCAGTATTTT	CAGSFSTGDTDTQYF